This T cell receptor (beta chain) originates from a study of tumor-infiltrating lymphocytes in primary liver carcinoma. This CDR3 contains 13 residues. Germline V gene data show CDR1 as SGHAT and CDR2 as FQDESV (reference sequence). TCR beta cDNA was prepared out of around 460 ng total RNA by means of a constant-region primer. Investigators got TCR beta libraries out of three nested multiplex PCR rounds, done with slightly modified ARM-PCR. Primers for the first two PCR rounds were TRBV1-TRBV30 forward primers and a C-beta reverse primer (around 11 cycles per round). TCRdb redid the calling of the multiplex PCR reads with MiXCR, one entry per CDR3 protein. The sample carries roughly 78,000 distinct CDR3 sequences, 65% to 75% recorded once. Joint extraction of RNA and DNA used about 17-30 mg of bulk tissue that was unsorted. Subjects presented with primary liver carcinoma managed by surgical resection. The authors sampled five separate regions per tumor.

Worth noting for this clonotype: The germline gene is not matched at one end of the junction; a read error may be the cause.

The V and J genes are TRBV11-1 and TRBJ2-3; D call uncertain. Sequenced: liver tumor tissue from sampling region 4. Subset in this sample: tumor region T4, right-lateral pole. The clonotype comes from a woman aged 60 to 75 with primary liver carcinoma and hepatitis B virus infection. The CDR3 bases are TGTGCCAGCAGCATCGGACGTACAGTTGCGCAATATTTT. As protein: CASSIGRTVAQYF.